A single sample gave rise to the 7 T cell receptor beta chains below, sequenced in a study of molecular identifiers for immune sequencing clone quantification. TCRdb called the PCR reads again in MiXCR, with one record for every CDR3 protein. The sample lists about half a million distinct CDR3 sequences, less than 30% occurring once. Sequencing used naive CD8+ T cells from blood, with Jurkat cell RNA spiked in. Subset meaning: FACS-sorted CD8+CD4-CCR7+CD45RA+ naive T cells. The receptors shown here come from a human donor in good health. Some libraries in this study had Jurkat cell RNA spiked in.

V is TRBV20-1 and J is TRBJ2-7, with TRBD2 as a possible D gene (5 bases). The CDR3 covers 15 residues. Trimming took 0 bases from V and 0 from J, leaving 12 bases between them. Germline CDR1 and CDR2: DFQATT and SNEGSKA (reference sequence). CDR3 sequence: CSARELYTSSYEQYF. As DNA, the CDR3 is TGCAGTGCTAGAGAATTGTACACTAGCTCCTACGAGCAGTACTTC.

In regard to this clonotype: This may be a read error: a much more frequent sequence differs by one nucleotide. The chain couples TRBV27 to TRBJ2-2; D possibly corresponds to TRBD2 (5 bases). The CDR3 totals 14 residues. Per germline, CDR1 MNHEY and CDR2 SMNVEV (reference sequence). CDR3 in DNA: TGTGCCAGCAGTCCCGGATATAACACCGGGGAGCTGTTATTT. Its protein is CASSPGYNTGELLF.

On this clonotype: A junction end diverges from the germline sequence, so it may reflect a read error. V usage is TRBV24-1 and J usage is TRBJ2-2; no firm D call. This CDR3 has 13 residues. Germline V lookup: CDR1 KGHDR, CDR2 SFDVKD. The CDR3 here is CATTLSNTEELFF. The CDR3 nucleotides are TGTGCCACCACGCTATCTAACACCGAGGAGCTGTTTTTT.

This clonotype was observed at least ten times. The chain uses TRBV5-5 and TRBJ2-1; 8 nucleotides match TRBD1. This CDR3 has 14 amino acids. Germline assignment: CDR1 SGHKS and CDR2 YYEKEE (reference sequence). Trimming cost V 0 bases and J 4 bases; bases outside gene matches: 0. CDR3 residues: CASSLGQGYNEQFF. DNA of the CDR3: TGTGCCAGCAGCTTGGGACAGGGGTACAATGAGCAGTTCTTC.

The chain joins TRBV12-3 or TRBV12-4 to TRBJ1-2; no clear D gene. V was shortened by 7 bases and J by 4 bases, with 19 bases between the two germline ends. The CDR3 covers 15 residues. This CDR3 is CASTDTARHAYGYTF. The CDR3 nucleotides read TGTGCCAGCACCGATACGGCCCGTCATGCCTATGGCTACACCTTC.

The V gene is TRBV6-2 or TRBV6-3, the J gene TRBJ2-7; 7 bases are shared with TRBD1. The V gene end was trimmed by 4 bases and the J gene end by 3 bases; junction bases not matched to a gene: 9. The germline CDR1 and CDR2 sequences are MNHEY and SVGEGT. The length of the CDR3 is 15 residues. For the CDR3, the DNA is TGTGCCAGCAGTTTATACCCGGGACAGCTCTACGAGCAGTACTTC. Translating gives CASSLYPGQLYEQYF.

Regarding this clonotype: Given a much more abundant clone one base away, this may be a read error. The CDR3 here is CAWSVSYEQLF. Written as DNA, the CDR3 is TGTGCCTGGAGTGTATCCTATGAGCAGCTCTTC. V is TRBV30 and J is TRBJ2-1; D is ambiguous. CDR3 size: 11 residues. Germline V gives CDR1 GTSNPN, CDR2 SVGIG (reference sequence).